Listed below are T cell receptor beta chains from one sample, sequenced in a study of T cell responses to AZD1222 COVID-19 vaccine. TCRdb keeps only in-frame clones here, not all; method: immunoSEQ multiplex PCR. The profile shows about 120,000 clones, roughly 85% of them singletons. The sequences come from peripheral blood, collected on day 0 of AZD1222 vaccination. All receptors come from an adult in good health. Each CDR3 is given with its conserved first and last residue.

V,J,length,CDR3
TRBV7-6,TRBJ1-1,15,CASSVSTGANTEAFF
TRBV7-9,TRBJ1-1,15,CASSSEGGGRTEAFF
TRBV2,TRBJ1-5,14,CASSQVRWNQPQHF
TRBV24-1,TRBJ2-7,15,CATSGRGQGPYEQYF
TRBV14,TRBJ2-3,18,CASSQDSLAGGRTDTQYF
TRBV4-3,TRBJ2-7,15,CASSQELAGNYEQYF
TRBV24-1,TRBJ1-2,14,CATSAAGYFYGYTF
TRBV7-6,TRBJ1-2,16,CASSYVPKSPNYGYTF
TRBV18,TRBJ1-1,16,CASSPWETARNTEAFF
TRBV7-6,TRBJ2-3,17,CASSSTGNSVGTDTQYF
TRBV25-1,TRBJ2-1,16,CASSNAGTGGYNEQFF
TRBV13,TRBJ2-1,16,CASSYKPGLVYNEQFF
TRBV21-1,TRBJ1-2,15,CASSHRGSGDYGYTF
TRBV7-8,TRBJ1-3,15,CASSLGRGFGNTIYF
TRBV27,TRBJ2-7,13,CASGISWMHEQYF
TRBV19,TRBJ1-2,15,CASTSPPTGNYGYTF
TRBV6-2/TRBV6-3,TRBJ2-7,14,CASSYDGVVDEQYF
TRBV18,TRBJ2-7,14,CASSPRSGLLEQYF
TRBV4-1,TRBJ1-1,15,CASSHPPVSHRAAFF
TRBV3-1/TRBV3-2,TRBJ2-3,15,CASPRGDPSTDTQYF
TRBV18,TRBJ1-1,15,CASSPQRVGNTEAFF
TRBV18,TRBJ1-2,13,CASSLQDARGYTF